Listed below are T cell receptor beta chains from one sample, sequenced in a study of cytomegalovirus exposure and HLA in healthy donors. Using immunoSEQ multiplex PCR, the repertoire was profiled, and TCRdb retains in-frame clones only, with some absent. The table gives 38,000 or so clones; the top ten clones make up 6.2% of it. The sequencing input was PBMCs. The source of these receptors is a man aged 30 to 45 in good health and CMV-seronegative. CDR3s include the opening cysteine and the closing phenylalanine or tryptophan. The order of the fields is D gene, J gene, V gene, CDR3 DNA, CDR3 protein. A D gene is named only where the DNA matches it firmly.

>TRBD1|TRBJ1-3|TRBV19
TGTGCCAGTAGACCGACAGGGACTGGAAACACCATATATTTT
CASRPTGTGNTIYF
>-|TRBJ2-1|TRBV6-1
TGTGCCAGCAGTGTGGACAGATTTGAGCAGTTCTTC
CASSVDRFEQFF
>-|TRBJ1-1|TRBV11-3
TGTGCCAGCAGCTTGAGGAAGAACACTGAAGCTTTCTTT
CASSLRKNTEAFF
>TRBD2|TRBJ2-7|TRBV7-2
TGTGCCAGCAGCTTAACACTAGCGGGGGGGAGCTCCTACGAGCAGTACTTC
CASSLTLAGGSSYEQYF
>-|TRBJ2-7|TRBV7-9
TGTGCCAGCAGCTCCGGGGGAGGTCTAATAGAGCAGTACTTC
CASSSGGGLIEQYF
>-|TRBJ2-5|TRBV7-8
TGTGCCAGCAGCTCTGTGGGCCTCCAAGAGACCCAGTACTTC
CASSSVGLQETQYF
>TRBD2|TRBJ2-7|TRBV19
TGTGCCAGTAGTGGAATAACTAGCGGGAGAGCCAACGAGCAGTACTTC
CASSGITSGRANEQYF
>-|TRBJ2-1|TRBV9
TGTGCCAGCAGCGTTTCCCGTGGGAGGGCCAGGAGGGGGGAGCAGTTCTTC
CASSVSRGRARRGEQFF
>-|TRBJ1-5|TRBV5-6
TGTGCCAGCAGCGCACAGGGATTGCAGCCCCAGCATTTT
CASSAQGLQPQHF
>-|TRBJ1-1|TRBV9
TGTGCCAGCAGCCCACGCGCGAACACTGAAGCTTTCTTT
CASSPRANTEAFF
>TRBD1|TRBJ1-2|TRBV7-2
TGTGCCAGCAGCTCCGGACAGGGGTTAGTCTATGGCTACACCTTC
CASSSGQGLVYGYTF
>-|TRBJ2-2|TRBV13
TGTGCCAGCAGCTGGGGGGAGGCCGGGGAGCTGTTTTTT
CASSWGEAGELFF
>-|TRBJ2-7|TRBV19
TGTGCCAGTAGTCAGGGATACGAGCAGTACTTC
CASSQGYEQYF
>-|TRBJ2-1|TRBV27
TGTGCCAGCAGTTTGGTTAGAGGGAGGTTTAATGAGCAGTTCTTC
CASSLVRGRFNEQFF
>-|TRBJ2-2|TRBV6-5
TGTGCCAGCAGTGGAAGTGGCACCGGGGAGCTATTTTTT
CASSGSGTGELFF
>-|TRBJ2-1|TRBV10-2
TGCGCCAGCAGTGAGTCGGGCAGGGGATATGAGCAGTTCTTC
CASSESGRGYEQFF